Shown below are 10 T cell receptor beta chains from a single sample sequenced in a study of shared clonotypes between healthy human individuals. Data came from immunoSEQ multiplex PCR; TCRdb stores just in-frame clones and leaves some out. In the table there are 190,000 or so clones, 65% to 70% of which are singletons. The sequencing sample was made of memory CD4+ T cells sorted from blood. Subset meaning: CD45RA-negative fraction. The receptors were gathered from a man aged 25-45 years in good health.

Here the CDR3 reads CASSARRFNYEQYF. CDR3 nucleotide sequence: TGTGCCAGTAGTGCCAGACGGTTCAACTACGAGCAGTACTTC. The chain couples TRBV19 to TRBJ2-7; D not certain. This CDR3 spans 14 amino acids. The V gene lost 5 bases and the J gene lost 3 bases, with 14 bases spanning the gap. From germline, CDR1 is LNHDA and CDR2 SQIVND (reference sequence).

The CDR3 reads CASSSLATSDNEQFF. CDR3 nucleotide sequence: TGTGCCAGCAGTTCTCTAGCGACCTCGGACAATGAGCAGTTCTTC. The J gene is TRBJ2-1, the V gene TRBV9; a weak D match, TRBD2 (6 bases). The CDR3 has 15 amino acids. CDR1 and CDR2 (germline): SGDLS, YYNGEE. Trimming took off 5 bases at V and 5 bases at J, with 17 bases between the two ends.

This clone has just one count. This sequence joins TRBV6-1 and TRBJ2-7; tentatively, D is TRBD1 (5 bases). The CDR3 contains 12 residues. V shed 2 bases and J shed 6 bases, with 8 bases lying between them. The germline gives CDR1 MNHNS, CDR2 SASEGT. Here the CDR3 reads CASSEKGLEQYF. CDR3 DNA sequence: TGTGCCAGCAGTGAAAAGGGGCTCGAGCAGTACTTC.

V gene TRBV12-2 combines with J gene TRBJ2-7. TRBV12-2 is given as a pseudogene. The CDR3 contains 17 residues. CDR3 region: CASRLVKGSTRQYEQYF. Written as DNA, the CDR3 is TGTGCAAGTCGCTTAGTAAAGGGGAGCACACGCCAATACGAGCAGTACTTC.

The rearrangement uses TRBV4-1 and TRBJ1-5; D not resolved. V shed 0 bases and J shed 5 bases, with 5 bases lying between them. From germline, CDR1 is MGHRA and CDR2 YSYEKL. CDR3 length: 13 amino acids. The CDR3 DNA is TGCGCCAGCAGCCAAGATTCGCATCAGCCCCAGCATTTT. As protein: CASSQDSHQPQHF.

The rearrangement links TRBV5-4 to TRBJ2-7; D gene unclear. Trimming took 0 bases from V and 6 from J, leaving 10 bases between them. CDR3 length equals 13 residues. Per germline, CDR1 SGHNT and CDR2 YYREEE (reference sequence). CDR3: CASSLASGGEQYF. The CDR3 DNA reads TGTGCCAGCAGCTTGGCTTCTGGCGGCGAGCAGTACTTC.

Note on this clone: An end of the junction differs from the germline gene, which may be a read error. V is TRBV7-7 and J is TRBJ2-2; D is tentatively TRBD1 or TRBD2 (5 bases each). Per the germline V gene, CDR1 is SSHAT and CDR2 is FNYEAQ (reference sequence). CDR3 length equals 16 residues. As DNA, the CDR3 is TGTGCTAGCAGCTTACTTCCAGGGACGGACACCGGGGAGCTGTTTTTT. Its protein is CASSLLPGTDTGELFF.

This clone was seen a single time. The chain is built from TRBV28 and TRBJ1-5; D call uncertain. Germline lookup yields CDR1 MDHEN and CDR2 SYDVKM. V lost 7 bases to trimming and J lost 10 bases, with 17 bases between them. The CDR3 has 13 amino acids. The CDR3 loop reads CASTPEGVSPQHF. The CDR3 DNA reads as TGTGCCAGCACCCCTGAAGGTGTGAGCCCCCAGCATTTT.

This sequence joins TRBV7-6 and TRBJ2-3, with 9 nucleotides matching TRBD2. The CDR3 spans 17 residues. Germline loops: CDR1 SGHVS, CDR2 FNYEAQ. J gave up 7 bases and V 3 bases, and 14 bases lay outside the gene matches. This CDR3 reads CASSLTSLAGVRNTQYF. The CDR3 nucleotides read TGTGCCAGCAGCTTGACCAGTTTAGCGGGGGTTAGAAATACGCAGTATTTT.

The chain has TRBV11-3 and TRBJ2-1; 12 bases agree with TRBD2. The CDR3 contains 15 residues. V shed 1 base and J 8 bases; nucleotides not matched to a gene: 3. The germline CDR1 and CDR2 sequences are SGHNT and YENEEA. CDR3 amino acids: CASSLASGRGDEQFF. CDR3 sequence (DNA): TGTGCCAGCAGCTTAGCTAGCGGGAGGGGGGATGAGCAGTTCTTC.